This is a list of T cell receptor beta chains from one sample in a study of identical twins. MiXCR, applied by TCRdb to the 5' RACE reads, yields one record per CDR3 protein. The repertoire holds about 810,000 distinct CDR3 sequences, roughly 12% seen once, with around 1.5% in the top ten. The same specimen was also included in a second study, on yellow fever vaccine responses in identical twins.

Sequenced material: PBMCs. The source is a woman under 30 in good health. CDR3s include the opening cysteine and the closing phenylalanine or tryptophan. The D gene is left open where the match is weak. The size of a clone is reported for some rows only, either as once, few or many, or as a class for expanded clones.

d_call j_call clone_size v_call cdr3_nt cdr3_aa
NA TRBJ2-1 few TRBV11-3 TGTGCCAGCAGCCCACGGGCCGATGAGCAGTTCTTC CASSPRADEQFF
NA TRBJ2-3 NA TRBV28 TGTGCCAGCAGTTTTCCGGAATCAAGCACAGATACGCAGTATTTT CASSFPESSTDTQYF
TRBD2 TRBJ2-3 NA TRBV19 TGTGCCAGTAGCCCGGGGAGCGGGAGAGATACGCAGTATTTT CASSPGSGRDTQYF
TRBD2 TRBJ2-1 NA TRBV29-1 TGCAGCGCCCGGACTAGCGGGAGATACAATGAGCAGTTCTTC CSARTSGRYNEQFF
NA TRBJ2-7 many TRBV5-6 TGTGCCAGCAGCTTGTACGGGCTAGTTTCCTACGAGCAGTACTTC CASSLYGLVSYEQYF
TRBD2 TRBJ2-3 NA TRBV27 TGTGCCAGCAGTTCGTCTAGCGGGAGACCCACAGATACGCAGTATTTT CASSSSSGRPTDTQYF
NA TRBJ2-7 NA TRBV7-9 TGTGCCAGCAGCCCCGGGGGCTTTGGAGGGACAAGCTACGAGCAGTACTTC CASSPGGFGGTSYEQYF
TRBD2 TRBJ2-3 few TRBV25-1 TGTGCCAGCAGTGACTCGGCGGGGGTCTCAGATACGCAGTATTTT CASSDSAGVSDTQYF
TRBD2 TRBJ2-3 NA TRBV6-2/TRBV6-3 TGTGCCAGCAAAGCGGGGTACACAGATACGCAGTATTTT CASKAGYTDTQYF
NA TRBJ1-2 once TRBV28 TGTGCCAGCGACAGACTGGGCTATGGCTACACCTTC CASDRLGYGYTF
NA TRBJ2-3 NA TRBV6-1 TGTGCCTTCAAGGAGGGCAGCACAGATACGCAGTATTTT CAFKEGSTDTQYF
NA TRBJ2-3 NA TRBV10-3 TGTGCCATCAGATCCCAGGTTGGGGATACGCAGTATTTT CAIRSQVGDTQYF
NA TRBJ2-1 NA TRBV19 TGTGCCAGTAGTATTTATAGGTGGGGGAGCCCTGACAATGAGCAGTTCTTC CASSIYRWGSPDNEQFF
NA TRBJ1-2 NA TRBV19 TGTGCCAGTAGTATGGCAGGGAACTATGGCTACACCTTC CASSMAGNYGYTF
TRBD2 TRBJ2-1 many TRBV24-1 TGTGCCACCAGTGATCCCCTAGCGGGAGGTACATACAATGAGCAGTTCTTC CATSDPLAGGTYNEQFF
NA TRBJ1-1 few TRBV10-2 TGCGCCACTCGGTTATCGGCGGGTAACACTGAAGCTTTCTTT CATRLSAGNTEAFF
TRBD2 TRBJ2-2 few TRBV12-3/TRBV12-4 TGTGCCATCGCCCCTACGGGGGGAAGGACCGGGGAGCTGTTTTTT CAIAPTGGRTGELFF
NA TRBJ2-2 NA TRBV6-1 TGTGCCAGCAAGACGACAGGCAACACCGGGGAGCTGTTTTTT CASKTTGNTGELFF
NA TRBJ2-7 few TRBV6-1 TGTGCCAGCAGTGAAGCTCACGGCTCCAGCTCCTACGAGCAGTACTTC CASSEAHGSSSYEQYF
TRBD1 TRBJ1-1 few TRBV5-1 TGCGCCAGCAGCTTGTGGGGGACAGTCTCGAACACTGAAGCTTTCTTT CASSLWGTVSNTEAFF
TRBD2 TRBJ2-5 many TRBV12-3/TRBV12-4 TGTGCCAGCAGTTTTTTACTAGCGGGAACAGAGACCCAGTACTTC CASSFLLAGTETQYF
NA TRBJ2-1 NA TRBV5-1 TGCGCCAGCAGCTTGCTTCCGGCCAACCTATACAATGAGCAGTTCTTC CASSLLPANLYNEQFF
NA TRBJ2-4 few TRBV7-2 TGTGCCAGCAGCTTAGATACAGTTCTAGCCAAAAACATTCAGTACTTC CASSLDTVLAKNIQYF
TRBD2 TRBJ2-7 NA TRBV20-1 TGCAGTGCTGGAAGACTAGCGGGAGGGCCGTTCCACTTC CSAGRLAGGPFHF
TRBD2 TRBJ2-1 NA TRBV5-1 TGCGCCAGCAGCTTGGGAAGCGGGAGGGCCAATGAGCAGTTCTTC CASSLGSGRANEQFF
NA TRBJ2-1 many TRBV20-1 TGCAGTGCTAGAGAGGGGGGGCCCTCCCCCTACAATGAGCAGTTCTTC CSAREGGPSPYNEQFF
NA TRBJ1-1 few TRBV7-9 TGTGCCAGCAGCCCTTGGGGGGGGGACTCTGAAGCTTTCTTT CASSPWGGDSEAFF
NA TRBJ2-7 many TRBV7-9 TGTGCCAGCAGTCCACAGTACGAGCAGTACTTC CASSPQYEQYF
TRBD2 TRBJ2-2 NA TRBV6-5 TGTGCCAGCAGTTACTCCAGCGGGAGGGCAACCGGGGAGCTGTTTTTT CASSYSSGRATGELFF
NA TRBJ2-4 NA TRBV6-2/TRBV6-3 TGTGCCAGCAGTTTATACGGGACCTCCAGAAACATTCAGTACTTC CASSLYGTSRNIQYF
NA TRBJ2-3 once TRBV12-3/TRBV12-4 TGTGCCAGCTGTTTTGGTGGGGCAGGGCATTACTCCACAGATACGCAGTATTTT CASCFGGAGHYSTDTQYF
NA TRBJ1-3 NA TRBV5-1 TGCGCCAGCAGCTTGGGGGAGTTTGGCTCTGGAAACACCATATATTTT CASSLGEFGSGNTIYF
NA TRBJ2-2 many TRBV12-3/TRBV12-4 TGTGCCACCAAAAAGGGCCAGGTGGACACCGGGGAGCTGTTTTTT CATKKGQVDTGELFF
TRBD2 TRBJ2-5 few TRBV12-3/TRBV12-4 TGTGCCAGCAGTTTTTCTAGCGGAGGAGAGACCCAGTACTTC CASSFSSGGETQYF
NA TRBJ1-2 few TRBV10-3 TGTGCCATCAGTGAAAAACCCGGCTATGGCTACACCTTC CAISEKPGYGYTF
TRBD1 TRBJ2-7 few TRBV4-1 TGCGCCAGCAGCCAACTGGACAGGGTAATCTACGAGCAGTACTTC CASSQLDRVIYEQYF
NA TRBJ2-7 many TRBV4-1 TGCGCCAGCAGCCAAGGGAGCTCCTACGAGCAGTACTTC CASSQGSSYEQYF
NA TRBJ1-5 many TRBV7-9 TGTGCCAGCAGCTTAGCTGGTCAGCATAGCAATCAGCCCCAGCATTTT CASSLAGQHSNQPQHF
NA TRBJ2-7 NA TRBV12-3/TRBV12-4 TGTGCCAGCAGTCCCCGCTTAGATCACAGGGTTGAGGCCTACAAGCAGTACTTC CASSPRLDHRVEAYKQYF
TRBD2 TRBJ2-1 NA TRBV7-6 TGTGCCAGCAGCTTTCCAATAGCGGGGGGCCCTAATGCGAATGAGCAGTTCTTC CASSFPIAGGPNANEQFF
NA TRBJ2-3 NA TRBV12-3/TRBV12-4 TGTGCCTGCAGTCTTGGCGCCCTTCGCCCGGGGGGCACACATACGCAGTATTTT CACSLGALRPGGTHTQYF
NA TRBJ2-3 NA TRBV7-2 TGTGCCAGCAGCTTAGAGGGGGATATCACAGATACGCAGTATTTT CASSLEGDITDTQYF
TRBD2 TRBJ2-3 many TRBV4-1 TGCGCCAGCAGCCAAGTAGGCGGGGGGTCTACAGATACGCAGTATTTT CASSQVGGGSTDTQYF
TRBD2 TRBJ2-2 few TRBV7-3 TGTGCCAGCAGCTTAAATCCTAGCGGGAGTGCCGGGGAGCTGTTTTTT CASSLNPSGSAGELFF
TRBD2 TRBJ2-3 NA TRBV20-1 TGCAGTGCTAGACCTAGCGGGGGGACCACAGATACGCAGTATTTT CSARPSGGTTDTQYF
TRBD2 TRBJ2-1 NA TRBV20-1 TGCAGTGCCAGAGCGGGGGCGGAGATTGCTGAGCAGTTCTTC CSARAGAEIAEQFF
TRBD2 TRBJ2-7 few TRBV20-1 TGCAGTGCCCAGACTAGCGGGTTTTACGAGCAGTACTTC CSAQTSGFYEQYF
TRBD1 TRBJ2-1 NA TRBV19 TGTGCCAGTAGTATAAGGACAGGGGGGGTCTCCTACAATGAGCAGTTCTTC CASSIRTGGVSYNEQFF
NA TRBJ2-7 few TRBV5-1 TGCGCCAGCAGCTTGTCGCCCAGGACCACAAAATCCTACGAGCAGTACTTC CASSLSPRTTKSYEQYF
NA TRBJ1-1 few TRBV20-1 TGCAGTGCTAAAGACCCGAACACTGAAGCTTTCTTT CSAKDPNTEAFF
TRBD1 TRBJ1-1 few TRBV12-3/TRBV12-4 TGTGCCAGCAGTCCGCGGACAGGGGGCTGGGTGAACACTGAAGCTTTCTTT CASSPRTGGWVNTEAFF
TRBD1 TRBJ1-4 many TRBV6-1 TGTGCCAGCAGTGCAGGGACAGGGGGCAGGGAAAAACTGTTTTTT CASSAGTGGREKLFF
NA TRBJ2-3 few TRBV4-2 TGTGCCAGCAGCCAAGCGGCCACAGATACGCAGTATTTT CASSQAATDTQYF
NA TRBJ1-5 few TRBV28 TGTGCCAGCTCGACAGGAGGGATGGTGAGCAATCAGCCCCAGCATTTT CASSTGGMVSNQPQHF
NA TRBJ2-2 few TRBV2 TGTGCCAGCAGTGACATGGGGGGCACCGGGGAGCTGTTTTTT CASSDMGGTGELFF
NA TRBJ2-2 NA TRBV24-1 TGTGCCACCGCTGGACAGACGAACACCGGGGAGCTGTTTTTT CATAGQTNTGELFF
TRBD1 TRBJ2-1 few TRBV10-3 TGTGCCATCAGTGAGAGGCAGGGGGCTGGCAATGAGCAGTTCTTC CAISERQGAGNEQFF
NA TRBJ2-7 few TRBV21-1 TGTGCCAGCAGCTCCCGACTAGCGGGCCCCGTTTGGTGGCAGTACTTC CASSSRLAGPVWWQYF
NA TRBJ2-1 NA TRBV28 TGTGCCAGCAGTTTTGGCGGGGTCGGGAGAGAGCAGTTCTTC CASSFGGVGREQFF
NA TRBJ1-2 many TRBV25-1 TGTGCCAGCAGTGAAGGGGCTAACTATGGCTACACCTTC CASSEGANYGYTF